The rows below give T cell receptor beta chains drawn from one sample of a study of Ad26.COV2.S vaccination and SARS-CoV-2 variants. Sequenced by immunoSEQ multiplex PCR; TCRdb stores in-frame clones only, minus some. Of around 400,000 clones in the sample, roughly 90% were seen once. The sample here was peripheral blood, taken in a trial of Ad26.COV2.S vaccine versus placebo. The origin of the receptors is a person between 18 and 65 years old who received the Ad26.COV2.S COVID-19 vaccine or a placebo. Each CDR3 is given with its conserved first and last residue. The order of the fields is clone size, D gene, J gene, V gene, CDR3 DNA, CDR3 protein. D genes are given only for firm matches. The size entry is marked missing in some rows and otherwise reads once, few, many or a size class.

- TRBD2 TRBJ2-7 TRBV2 TGTGCCAGCAGGACACTAGCGGGGTTCGCCGAGCAGTACTTC CASRTLAGFAEQYF
- TRBD2 TRBJ2-1 TRBV7-9 TGTGCCAGCAGCTTGGGCGGGAGTGATGAGCAGTTCTTC CASSLGGSDEQFF
- - TRBJ2-1 TRBV18 TGTGCCAGCTCACCCGGGGGCACCTCCTACAATGAGCAGTTCTTC CASSPGGTSYNEQFF
- - TRBJ2-1 TRBV12-3/TRBV12-4 TGTGCCAGCAGTTTACTACGGCGGGATGAGCAGTTCTTC CASSLLRRDEQFF
- - TRBJ2-1 TRBV30 TGTGCTGGAACAGGGAGCTCCTACAATGAGCAGTTCTTC CAGTGSSYNEQFF
- TRBD2 TRBJ2-3 TRBV7-2 TGTGCCAGCAGCTTAGGACTAGCGGGAACAGATACGCAGTATTTT CASSLGLAGTDTQYF
- - TRBJ2-1 TRBV5-1 TGCGCCAGCAGCTTGGAACCGCTCGGAGGGCAGTTCTTC CASSLEPLGGQFF
- - TRBJ1-3 TRBV7-2 TGTGCCACAGGAGGGTTGGCCGGAAACACCATATATTTT CATGGLAGNTIYF
- - TRBJ2-2 TRBV11-3 TGTGCCAGCAGCCACGCAGGACTACACAACACCGGGGAGCTGTTTTTT CASSHAGLHNTGELFF
- - TRBJ1-3 TRBV7-9 TGTGCCAGCAGCTCAACAGGCCTCTCTGGAAACACCATATATTTT CASSSTGLSGNTIYF
- - TRBJ2-6 TRBV12-2 TGTGCAAGTCGCTTAAGGGAGTTTCGTGGGGCCAACGTCCTGACTTTC CASRLREFRGANVLTF
- TRBD2 TRBJ2-3 TRBV10-3 TGTGCCATCACCCCGACTAGCGGGAGGGCTGGAGATACGCAGTATTTT CAITPTSGRAGDTQYF
- - TRBJ1-1 TRBV19 TGTGCCAGTAGTACCCGGGCCTCGAACACTGAAGCTTTCTTT CASSTRASNTEAFF
- - TRBJ2-1 TRBV28 TGTGCCAGCACCCTAACCGGGAAAGCTCCGTTCTTC CASTLTGKAPFF
- - TRBJ2-3 TRBV12-1 TGTGCCAGCAGCCACCGGGACATTCCAGATACGCAGTATTTT CASSHRDIPDTQYF
- - TRBJ1-4 TRBV5-4 TGTGCCAGCACCTCGGGGGATGGGGAAAAACTGTTTTTT CASTSGDGEKLFF
- - TRBJ1-3 TRBV28 TGTGCCAGCAGCCCCCGGGGGGCCAGGGGCGATGGAGACACCATATATTTT CASSPRGARGDGDTIYF
- - TRBJ2-1 TRBV10-3 TGTGCCATCAGTGAGTCGATTGGGGGGAGATCCGACAATGAGCAGTTCTTC CAISESIGGRSDNEQFF
- - TRBJ2-1 TRBV5-1 TGCGCCAGCAGCTTATTAGCGGAGCACAATGAGCAGTTCTTC CASSLLAEHNEQFF
- TRBD1 TRBJ1-5 TRBV28 TGTGCCAGCAGTTTGTTCGGCAGGGGGACGGAACAGCCCCAGCATTTT CASSLFGRGTEQPQHF
- TRBD1 TRBJ1-4 TRBV12-3/TRBV12-4 TGTGCCAGCAGTCGGGACAGCACTGAAAAACTGTTTTTT CASSRDSTEKLFF
- - TRBJ1-2 TRBV5-6 TGTGCCAGCAGCCGGGCGGATGAGAAAACCTTC CASSRADEKTF
once TRBD2 TRBJ2-2 TRBV6-5 TGTGCCAGCACCAAGACTAGCGGGAGTCCCGGGGAGCTGTTTTTT CASTKTSGSPGELFF
- - TRBJ2-5 TRBV7-8 TGTGCCAGCAGCCCTTACAACCCCCAAGAGACCCAGTACTTC CASSPYNPQETQYF
- - TRBJ1-6 TRBV9 TGTGCCAGCAGTGCAGGGGTGGGTTCCTATAATTCACCCCTCCACTTT CASSAGVGSYNSPLHF
few TRBD1 TRBJ2-7 TRBV12-3/TRBV12-4 TGTGCCAGCAGTTTCTACAGGGGGGACGAGCAGTACTTC CASSFYRGDEQYF
- TRBD1 TRBJ1-2 TRBV5-4 TGTGCCAGCAGCTCACAGGGGTTGGATGGCTACACCTTC CASSSQGLDGYTF